Below, 27 T cell receptor beta chains from the same sample are listed, as sequenced in a study of blood T cell repertoires in COVID-19. Assay: immunoSEQ multiplex PCR; the TCRdb copy retains only in-frame clones and omits some. The sample records approximately 92,000 clones, around 85% being singletons. Sequencing input: peripheral blood. All receptors derive from a woman in her fifties or sixties with COVID-19, enrolled during active disease.

V is TRBV5-1 and J is TRBJ2-2; no firm D call. Deletions cut 2 bases from V and 1 base from J, with 6 bases between. Germline loops: CDR1 SGHRS, CDR2 YFSETQ. The CDR3 length is 14 residues. CDR3 sequence reads: CASSFPVNTGELFF. Written as DNA, the CDR3 is TGCGCCAGCAGCTTCCCCGTGAACACCGGGGAGCTGTTTTTT. The full variable domain, with the rest looked up from reference TRBV5-1 and TRBJ2-2, is KAGVTQTPRYLIKTRGQQVTLSCSPISGHRSVSWYQQTPGQGLQFLFEYFSETQRNKGNFPGRFSGRQFSNSRSEMNVSTLELGDSALYLCASSFPVNTGELFFGEGSRLTVL.

The gene calls are TRBV6-5 and TRBJ1-2; TRBD1 might be the D (5 bases). V shed 2 bases and J shed 6 bases, with 10 bases lying between them. This CDR3 comprises 13 residues. Germline V lookup: CDR1 MNHEY, CDR2 SVGAGI. The CDR3 here is CASSYTTADGYTF. Written as DNA, the CDR3 is TGTGCCAGCAGTTACACGACAGCAGATGGCTACACCTTC.

V is TRBV11-2 and J is TRBJ2-5, with D perhaps TRBD2 (6 bases). The length of the CDR3 is 13 residues. Looked up from germline, CDR1 is SGHAT and CDR2 is FQNNGV. Trimming pared 5 bases from V and 5 bases from J, leaving 12 bases between. The CDR3 coding sequence is TGTGCCAGCAGCCTACGGGAGTGGGAGACCCAGTACTTC. Amino acids: CASSLREWETQYF.

The gene calls are TRBV3-1 (or the pseudogene TRBV3-2) and TRBJ2-7; D may be TRBD2 (7 bases). Germline CDR1 and CDR2: LGHDT and YNNKEL (reference sequence). Trimming removed 4 bases at V and 0 bases at J, with 19 bases between. The CDR3 totals 17 residues. Written as DNA, the CDR3 is TGTGCCAGCAGCCCCCACCCGCGGGGGCCTAGCTCCTACGAGCAGTACTTC. This sequence encodes CASSPHPRGPSSYEQYF.

The gene calls are TRBV5-6 and TRBJ2-1; TRBD2 agrees at 9 bases. V was clipped by 1 base and J by 5 bases; unmatched bases: 4. This CDR3 has 15 amino acids. CDR1 SGHDT and CDR2 YYEEEE come from the germline V gene. The CDR3 bases are TGTGCCAGCAGCTTGTTGGCTAGCGGGGACAATGAGCAGTTCTTC. This codes for CASSLLASGDNEQFF. The full variable domain, rest sourced from reference TRBV5-6 and TRBJ2-1, is DAGVTQSPTHLIKTRGQQVTLRCSPKSGHDTVSWYQQALGQGPQFIFQYYEEEERQRGNFPDRFSGHQFPNYSSELNVNALLLGDSALYLCASSLLASGDNEQFFGPGTRLTVL.

This clone was counted once. The J gene is TRBJ2-5, the V gene TRBV5-1, with 9 bases aligning to TRBD1. The CDR3 has 15 amino acids. Trimming cost V 4 bases and J 5 bases; bases outside gene matches: 9. Germline CDR1 reads SGHRS; CDR2 reads YFSETQ. The CDR3 is CASSPAGQGRETQYF. The CDR3 DNA follows: TGCGCCAGCAGCCCGGCGGGACAGGGCCGGGAGACCCAGTACTTC.

V and J are TRBV14 and TRBJ1-6; the D is unclear. The germline V and J ends were trimmed by 0 bases and 12 bases, with 9 bases remaining between them. The CDR3 is 13 amino acids. CDR1 is SGHDN and CDR2 is FVKESK in the germline V gene. CDR3 sequence reads: CASSQESRLPLHF. As DNA, the CDR3 is TGTGCCAGCAGCCAAGAGTCCAGGTTACCCCTCCACTTT. Full variable domain (rest looked up from reference TRBV14 and TRBJ1-6): EAGVTQFPSHSVIEKGQTVTLRCDPISGHDNLYWYRRVMGKEIKFLLHFVKESKQDESGMPNNRFLAERTGGTYSTLKVQPAELEDSGVYFCASSQESRLPLHFGNGTRLTVT.

The rearrangement uses TRBV28 and TRBJ1-5, with 7 positions matching TRBD1. Germline V CDR1 and CDR2: MDHEN, SYDVKM. Trimming took 6 bases from V and 7 from J; bases not matched to a gene: 6. This CDR3 has 13 residues. CDR3 in DNA: TGTGCCAGCAGGGGGCGACAGGGACAGCCCCAGCATTTT. Protein sequence: CASRGRQGQPQHF.

This sequence joins TRBV10-3 and TRBJ2-1; the D is unclear. Trimming took 2 bases from V and 5 from J, leaving 7 bases between them. The CDR3 length is 13 residues. Germline loops: CDR1 ENHRY, CDR2 SYGVKD. The CDR3 coding sequence is TGTGCCATCAGTGAGCGGTTCAACAATGAGCAGTTCTTC. Encoded protein: CAISERFNNEQFF.

V and J are TRBV5-1 and TRBJ2-7; TRBD1 is a possible D gene (6 bases). Per germline, CDR1 SGHRS and CDR2 YFSETQ. The CDR3 loop spans 13 amino acids. The V and J ends lost 5 bases and 4 bases respectively, with 13 bases between them. The CDR3 bases are TGCGCCAGCAGAATCGCGACAGGATACGAGCAGTACTTC. Its translation is CASRIATGYEQYF.

This clone was counted once. V usage is TRBV4-3 and J usage is TRBJ2-3; TRBD1 is a possible D gene (7 bases). CDR1 LGHNA and CDR2 YSLEER come from the germline V gene. The V and J ends lost 1 base and 2 bases respectively, with 10 bases between them. The CDR3 contains 15 residues. CDR3 DNA: TGCGCCAGCAGCCAAGGGAGGGGGCCCACAGATACGCAGTATTTT. Its protein product is CASSQGRGPTDTQYF.

CDR3 loop: CASSPSGDGYGYTF. For the CDR3, the DNA is TGTGCCAGCAGCCCCTCCGGAGACGGCTATGGCTACACCTTC. The chain combines TRBV3-1 (or the pseudogene TRBV3-2) with TRBJ1-2; no clear D gene. The V end was cut by 4 bases, the J end by 4 bases, with 13 bases between. The CDR3 totals 14 residues. Germline assignment: CDR1 LGHDT and CDR2 YNNKEL (reference sequence).

The rearrangement uses TRBV4-1 and TRBJ1-3, with unresolved D. The CDR3 covers 13 residues. The V end lost 0 bases, the J end lost 7 bases, and 7 bases lay between the germline ends. The germline V gene encodes CDR1 MGHRA and CDR2 YSYEKL. The CDR3 is CASSQEERNTIYF. CDR3 DNA: TGCGCCAGCAGCCAAGAAGAGCGGAACACCATATATTTT.

This chain uses TRBV28 with TRBJ2-7, with TRBD1 identical over 12 bases. The ends lost 5 bases at V and 6 bases at J; junction bases unmatched: 5. The CDR3 contains 14 residues. Germline lookup yields CDR1 MDHEN and CDR2 SYDVKM. For the CDR3, the DNA is TGTGCCAGCAGTCCCCCGGGACAGGGGGCCGAGCAGTACTTC. This encodes CASSPPGQGAEQYF.

The V and J genes are TRBV6-6 and TRBJ2-7; possibly TRBD2 for D (6 bases). The V gene lost 4 bases and the J gene lost 3 bases, with 10 bases spanning the gap. Per germline, CDR1 MNHNY and CDR2 SVGAGI (reference sequence). The CDR3 extends over 13 amino acids. The CDR3 loop is CASSWDWIYEQYF. The CDR3 DNA follows: TGTGCCAGCAGTTGGGACTGGATCTACGAGCAGTACTTC.

The chain links TRBV18 to TRBJ1-2; D not certain. The CDR3 is made up of 16 amino acids. Germline values: CDR1 KGHSH, CDR2 LQKENI. Trimming shortened V by 0 bases and J by 0 bases, and 11 bases separated the two germline ends. This CDR3 is CASSPPFATANYGYTF. In nucleotides, the CDR3 is TGTGCCAGCTCACCACCCTTCGCTACAGCTAACTATGGCTACACCTTC.

The V call is TRBV18, the J call TRBJ2-2, with D perhaps matching TRBD2 (6 bases). V was trimmed by 0 bases and J by 5 bases, leaving 13 bases between them. Germline V gives CDR1 KGHSH, CDR2 LQKENI. CDR3 length: 16 residues. The CDR3 loop is CASSPPNGGDTGELFF. The CDR3 nucleotides read TGTGCCAGCTCACCACCTAACGGGGGTGATACCGGGGAGCTGTTTTTT.

This chain links TRBV2 with TRBJ2-7; no definite D call. Germline values: CDR1 SNHLY, CDR2 FYNNEI. The length of the CDR3 is 12 residues. Trimming pared 6 bases from V and 0 bases from J, leaving 6 bases between. The CDR3 DNA reads TGTGCCAGCAGCTCAGACTCCTACGAGCAGTACTTC. Its protein product is CASSSDSYEQYF.

The chain has TRBV12-5 and TRBJ2-3; possible D gene TRBD2, 5 bases. Germline V CDR1 and CDR2: LGHNT, FRNRAP. Between the trimmed V and J ends, which lost 1 base and 1 base, there was a span of 9 bases. CDR3 length: 15 residues. In DNA form, the CDR3 reads TGTGCTAGTGGTTTGGGCCGGGGAGGCACAGATACGCAGTATTTT. This sequence encodes CASGLGRGGTDTQYF.

The gene calls are TRBV18 and TRBJ1-1; the D gene is possibly TRBD1 (5 bases). The CDR3 covers 14 residues. The V and J ends lost 4 bases and 0 bases respectively, with 9 bases between them. Germline CDR1 reads KGHSH; CDR2 reads LQKENI. CDR3 coding DNA: TGTGCCAGCTCACTAGGGGCCCTGAACACTGAAGCTTTCTTT. It translates to CASSLGALNTEAFF.

The gene calls are TRBV5-5 and TRBJ2-2, with TRBD1 as a possible D gene (5 bases). Germline V CDR1 and CDR2: SGHKS, YYEKEE (reference sequence). The ends were cut back, 2 bases at V and 1 base at J, with 12 bases in the middle. The CDR3 spans 16 residues. CDR3 sequence: CASSFSRGWNTGELFF. CDR3 in DNA: TGTGCCAGCAGCTTTAGTAGGGGATGGAACACCGGGGAGCTGTTTTTT.

The rearrangement joins TRBV25-1 to TRBJ1-1; maybe TRBD1 (6 bases). Trimming pared 6 bases from V and 1 base from J, leaving 15 bases between. CDR3 length equals 15 residues. Per germline, CDR1 MGHDK and CDR2 SYGVNS. The CDR3 DNA is TGTGCCAGCAGCGCAGGGGTTTGGGAGAACACTGAAGCTTTCTTT. Protein product: CASSAGVWENTEAFF.

The CDR3 sequence: CASSLSGSNIQYF. For the CDR3, the DNA is TGTGCCAGCAGTTTGTCAGGGTCGAACATTCAGTACTTC. The genes are TRBV12-3 or TRBV12-4 and TRBJ2-4, with TRBD1 as a possible D gene (5 bases). This CDR3 region has 13 residues. V gave up 3 bases and J gave up 7 bases, with 10 bases separating them.

A few counts support this clone. This sequence joins TRBV7-2 and TRBJ2-2; D remains unclear. Looked up from germline, CDR1 is SGHTA and CDR2 is FQGNSA. Between the trimmed V and J ends, which lost 4 bases and 4 bases, there was a span of 4 bases. The CDR3 consists of 12 residues. The CDR3 region has the DNA TGTGCCAGCAGCTCCCTCACCGGGGAGCTGTTTTTT. Residues: CASSSLTGELFF.

The CDR3 nucleotides are TGTGCCAGCAGCTTCCTGGACAGAACTGAAGCTTTCTTT. It is translated as CASSFLDRTEAFF. The chain uses TRBV7-9 and TRBJ1-1; D is perhaps TRBD1 (6 bases). The CDR3 is 13 residues long. The V end was cut by 3 bases, the J end by 5 bases, with 10 bases between. Germline CDR1 SEHNR, CDR2 FQNEAQ (reference sequence).

The CDR3 spells CASSSGLESYNEQFF. The CDR3 region has the DNA TGTGCCAGCAGCTCCGGACTAGAGTCCTACAATGAGCAGTTCTTC. This sequence joins TRBV7-3 and TRBJ2-1; TRBD2 matches 7 bases. Trimming at V came to 4 bases and at J to 1 base, leaving 4 bases not matched to a gene. CDR1 is SGHTA and CDR2 is FQGTGA in the germline V gene. The CDR3 is 15 residues long. Full variable domain (rest looked up from reference TRBV7-3 and TRBJ2-1): GAGVSQTPSNKVTEKGKYVELRCDPISGHTALYWYRQSLGQGPEFLIYFQGTGAADDSGLPNDRFFAVRPEGSVSTLKIQRTERGDSAVYLCASSSGLESYNEQFFGPGTRLTVL.

The rearrangement uses TRBV21-1 and TRBJ2-1; the table names TRBD2, a call not compared with the DNA. TRBV21-1 is deemed a pseudogene. This CDR3 region has 16 residues. The DNA for the CDR3 is TGTGCCAGCAGCAAAGAGCCTAGCGGGGGCTACAATGAGCAGTTCTTC. Protein sequence: CASSKEPSGGYNEQFF.